The 29 T cell receptor beta chains in this list originate from one sample, sequenced in a study of identical twins. TCRdb reprocessed the 5' RACE reads via MiXCR and lists one record per CDR3 protein. The sample lists roughly 690,000 distinct CDR3 sequences, around 6% occurring once. Sequencing was performed on naive T cells sorted from blood. The receptor set was obtained from a young man in good health.

This clonotype was recorded at least ten times. The chain combines TRBV6-1 with TRBJ2-3; 7 bases are a match to TRBD1. Trimming cost V 8 bases and J 0 bases; bases outside gene matches: 5. This CDR3 contains 14 residues. Germline values: CDR1 MNHNS, CDR2 SASEGT. The DNA of the CDR3 is TGTGCCAGCGGAAGGACAGGCAGCACAGATACGCAGTATTTT. Its translation is CASGRTGSTDTQYF.

The chain uses TRBV20-1 and TRBJ2-1; D is possibly TRBD2 (6 bases). The germline V gene encodes CDR1 DFQATT and CDR2 SNEGSKA (reference sequence). This CDR3 spans 15 amino acids. V was clipped by 3 bases and J by 0 bases, with 12 bases between them. The CDR3 DNA follows: TGCAGTGCTAGCTCGGGGGTCGGCTCCTACAATGAGCAGTTCTTC. This gives the protein CSASSGVGSYNEQFF.

In its sample, this clonotype was seen a few times. The chain employs TRBV27 and TRBJ2-4; possibly TRBD1 for D (6 bases). V was trimmed by 6 bases and J by 8 bases, leaving 11 bases between them. Germline CDR1 and CDR2: MNHEY and SMNVEV (reference sequence). This CDR3 spans 12 amino acids. The CDR3 loop is CASSNRADIQYF. CDR3 sequence (DNA): TGTGCCAGCAGCAACAGGGCGGACATTCAGTACTTC.

This rearrangement joins TRBV29-1 to TRBJ1-2; weak D call: TRBD1 (5 bases). This CDR3 contains 13 residues. The ends were cut back, 3 bases at V and 7 bases at J, with 15 bases in the middle. Germline CDR1 and CDR2: SQVTM and ANQGSEA. The CDR3 region is CSVDKQGASGYTF. The CDR3, as DNA: TGCAGCGTTGATAAGCAGGGTGCTTCTGGCTACACCTTC.

This clonotype was recorded a few times. The CDR3 DNA follows: TGTGCCAGCAGCCTGTCGTACTTGGGCAATCAGCCCCAGCATTTT. It yields the protein CASSLSYLGNQPQHF. V is TRBV5-6 and J is TRBJ1-5; the D is unclear. This CDR3 has 15 amino acids. V dropped 4 bases and J dropped 2 bases, with 13 bases sitting between them. Germline lookup yields CDR1 SGHDT and CDR2 YYEEEE.

This chain joins TRBV3-1 and TRBJ2-5; tentative D call: TRBD2 (5 bases). With 4 bases removed from V and 5 bases from J, the gap between germline ends came to 20 bases. Germline V gene sequence: CDR1 LGHDT, CDR2 YNNKEL (reference sequence). This CDR3 contains 16 residues. The CDR3 sequence: CASSPRPLIRRETQYF. CDR3 nucleotide sequence: TGTGCCAGCAGCCCCCGACCCTTGATACGGAGGGAGACCCAGTACTTC.

This clonotype was seen many times. This chain links TRBV10-3 with TRBJ2-7; 7 nucleotides line up with TRBD1. Germline lookup yields CDR1 ENHRY and CDR2 SYGVKD. The junction had 9 bases not matched to a gene; V was cut back by 4 bases and J by 0 bases. The CDR3 covers 16 residues. CDR3 DNA sequence: TGTGCCATCAGTGTAATCCGACAGGGCCTCTCCTACGAGCAGTACTTC. Translated: CAISVIRQGLSYEQYF.

This clonotype was observed at least ten times. The V gene is TRBV20-1, the J gene TRBJ2-3; D gene uncertain. Trimming shortened V by 1 base and J by 1 base, and 9 bases separated the two germline ends. CDR1 and CDR2 from the germline V gene are DFQATT and SNEGSKA (reference sequence). The CDR3 totals 14 residues. In DNA form, the CDR3 reads TGCAGTGCTAGAGTGGCCAGTCGCACAGATACGCAGTATTTT. This sequence encodes CSARVASRTDTQYF.

V is TRBV20-1 and J is TRBJ2-1, with D perhaps TRBD2 (6 bases). Trimming left V 0 bases short and J 1 base short, with 13 bases between. The germline gives CDR1 DFQATT, CDR2 SNEGSKA (reference sequence). The CDR3 runs to 16 residues. In DNA, the CDR3 is TGCAGTGCTAGAGATCCCGCTAGCGCATCCTACAATGAGCAGTTCTTC. It codes for CSARDPASASYNEQFF.

The chain combines TRBV9 with TRBJ2-1, with TRBD1 matching over 9 bases. The V gene end was trimmed by 0 bases and the J gene end by 5 bases; junction bases not matched to a gene: 6. Germline loops: CDR1 SGDLS, CDR2 YYNGEE. The length of the CDR3 is 16 residues. CDR3 in DNA: TGTGCCAGCAGCGTAGACCCGGGACAGGGCAACAATGAGCAGTTCTTC. Protein sequence: CASSVDPGQGNNEQFF.

Of note for this clonotype: With a much larger clone just one base away, this may be a read error. The chain joins TRBV29-1 to TRBJ2-1; TRBD1 matches at 8 bases. TRBJ2-7 explains the end of the DNA better; the J call may be wrong. CDR1 SQVTM and CDR2 ANQGSEA come from the germline V gene. This CDR3 region has 13 residues. The CDR3, as DNA: TGCAGCGTTGGGGGACAGGCCTACAATGAGCAGTACTTC. Its protein is CSVGGQAYNEQYF.

This clonotype has more than one count but fewer than ten. The chain has TRBV5-1 and TRBJ2-5; D is possibly TRBD2 (5 bases). Germline CDR1 reads SGHRS; CDR2 reads YFSETQ. This CDR3 has 13 amino acids. Trimming removed 4 bases at V and 5 bases at J, with 12 bases between. Here the CDR3 reads CASSPGVWETQYF. CDR3 coding DNA: TGCGCCAGCAGCCCCGGGGTGTGGGAGACCCAGTACTTC. The full variable domain, with the rest looked up from reference TRBV5-1 and TRBJ2-5, is KAGVTQTPRYLIKTRGQQVTLSCSPISGHRSVSWYQQTPGQGLQFLFEYFSETQRNKGNFPGRFSGRQFSNSRSEMNVSTLELGDSALYLCASSPGVWETQYFGPGTRLLVL.

This clonotype was seen a handful of times. J is TRBJ2-3 and V is TRBV24-1; TRBD1 agrees at 8 bases. Germline-derived CDR1 and CDR2 are KGHDR and SFDVKD. This CDR3 is 15 amino acids long. J gave up 8 bases and V 4 bases, and 10 bases lay outside the gene matches. This chain's CDR3 is CATSDLDRDVRTQYF. The CDR3 nucleotides read TGTGCCACCAGTGACCTGGACAGGGACGTCCGTACGCAGTATTTT.

The chain recombines TRBV20-1 with TRBJ1-5; perhaps TRBD1 as D (6 bases). Trimming removed 6 bases at V and 4 bases at J, with 13 bases between. This CDR3 contains 13 residues. The germline gives CDR1 DFQATT, CDR2 SNEGSKA (reference sequence). In DNA form, the CDR3 reads TGCAGTGCCAGCCGGGACACTAATCAGCCCCAGCATTTT. Its protein product is CSASRDTNQPQHF.

Only a few counts were recorded for this clonotype. The chain has TRBV3-1 and TRBJ1-2; possible D gene TRBD1, 5 bases. Germline V lookup: CDR1 LGHDT, CDR2 YNNKEL (reference sequence). The CDR3 contains 15 residues. The germline V and J ends were trimmed by 4 bases and 5 bases, with 17 bases remaining between them. Here the CDR3 reads CASSPTHSTAYGYTF. DNA of the CDR3: TGTGCCAGCAGCCCGACGCACTCGACAGCTTATGGCTACACCTTC. Full variable domain (rest looked up from reference TRBV3-1 and TRBJ1-2): DTAVSQTPKYLVTQMGNDKSIKCEQNLGHDTMYWYKQDSKKFLKIMFSYNNKELIINETVPNRFSPKSPDKAHLNLHINSLELGDSAVYFCASSPTHSTAYGYTFGSGTRLTVV.

At least ten counts were recorded for this clonotype. The rearrangement links TRBV20-1 to TRBJ2-3; D may be TRBD2 (5 bases). V was shortened by 4 bases and J by 2 bases, with 10 bases between the two germline ends. CDR1 and CDR2 from the germline V gene are DFQATT and SNEGSKA (reference sequence). The CDR3 extends over 13 amino acids. The CDR3 DNA is TGCAGTGCTAACTCGGGGAACACAGATACGCAGTATTTT. Translation gives CSANSGNTDTQYF.

The rearrangement joins TRBV14 to TRBJ2-7; TRBD1 matches 8 bases. Trimming took 1 base from V and 3 from J; bases not matched to a gene: 5. Germline V CDR1 and CDR2: SGHDN, FVKESK. The length of the CDR3 is 15 residues. Here the CDR3 reads CASSQAQGAFYEQYF. In DNA form, the CDR3 reads TGTGCCAGCAGCCAAGCCCAGGGGGCCTTCTACGAGCAGTACTTC.

The V gene is TRBV12-3 or TRBV12-4, the J gene TRBJ2-7; 7 bases are shared with TRBD1. The length of the CDR3 is 14 residues. With 6 bases clipped from V and 2 bases from J, the junction kept 7 bases outside the gene matches. Written as DNA, the CDR3 is TGTGCCAGCAGCGGTGTGACAGGGACCTACGAGCAGTACTTC. This codes for CASSGVTGTYEQYF.

This clonotype was picked up many times. This chain joins TRBV21-1 and TRBJ1-1; no DNA check was done on the table's D call, TRBD1. TRBV21-1 is shown as a pseudogene. The CDR3 consists of 15 residues. This CDR3 reads CASSREGQGLAEAFF. CDR3 sequence (DNA): TGTGCCAGCAGCCGCGAGGGACAGGGGTTGGCGGAAGCTTTCTTT.

V gene TRBV7-3 combines with J gene TRBJ2-4; perhaps TRBD1 as D (6 bases). Germline V lookup: CDR1 SGHTA, CDR2 FQGTGA. The CDR3 is made up of 13 amino acids. V lost 6 bases, J lost 8 bases, and 14 bases lay in between. The CDR3: CASSPTGKDIQYF. The CDR3 region has the DNA TGTGCCAGCAGTCCCACAGGGAAGGACATTCAGTACTTC.

In regard to this clonotype: A much larger clone is a single base away; this may be a read error. The chain has TRBV6-2 or TRBV6-3 and TRBJ2-1; no firm D call. Looked up from germline, CDR1 is MNHEY and CDR2 is SVGEGT. This CDR3 region has 13 residues. CDR3 sequence reads: CSSSYDPTGEQFF. CDR3 nucleotides: TGTTCCAGCAGTTACGACCCAACTGGTGAGCAGTTCTTC.

The chain joins TRBV7-8 to TRBJ2-1; D not certain. The CDR3 has 15 amino acids. V lost 3 bases to trimming and J lost 6 bases, with 15 bases between them. Germline V lookup: CDR1 SGHVS, CDR2 FQNEAQ. As DNA, the CDR3 is TGTGCCAGCAGCTTCGGGCTAGTGGGGTCCAATGAGCAGTTCTTC. Translating gives CASSFGLVGSNEQFF.

This clonotype occurred many times. The chain employs TRBV12-3 or TRBV12-4 and TRBJ1-2, with D perhaps TRBD1 (5 bases). The CDR3 spans 14 residues. Between the trimmed V and J ends, which lost 3 bases and 6 bases, there was a span of 14 bases. CDR3 amino acids: CASSFAGPYNGYTF. The CDR3, as DNA: TGTGCCAGCAGTTTTGCGGGGCCCTATAATGGCTACACCTTC.

This clonotype was counted a few times. V usage is TRBV20-1 and J usage is TRBJ2-3; D is unclear. Germline V CDR1 and CDR2: DFQATT, SNEGSKA (reference sequence). This CDR3 comprises 10 residues. Trimming stripped 1 base from V and 9 bases from J, with 5 bases between. The CDR3 spells CSARGQTQYF. CDR3 DNA sequence: TGCAGTGCTAGAGGCCAAACGCAGTATTTT.

This clonotype was counted a few times. The rearrangement joins TRBV4-2 to TRBJ2-3; 8 bases line up with TRBD1. Per the germline V gene, CDR1 is LGHNA and CDR2 is YNFKEQ. Germline trimming cut 4 bases from V and 0 bases from J; bases unmatched to any gene: 12. The CDR3 consists of 18 residues. DNA of the CDR3: TGTGCCAGCAGCCTAGACACGGGGACAGGTAGTAGCACAGATACGCAGTATTTT. Translated, it gives CASSLDTGTGSSTDTQYF.

The chain joins TRBV20-1 to TRBJ2-7; no reliable D call. The CDR3 extends over 13 amino acids. Per the germline V gene, CDR1 is DFQATT and CDR2 is SNEGSKA (reference sequence). V was trimmed by 0 bases and J by 6 bases, leaving 12 bases between them. This CDR3 is CSARDLGNREQYF. The CDR3 region has the DNA TGCAGTGCTAGAGATTTGGGGAACCGCGAGCAGTACTTC.

This clonotype came up many times. V usage is TRBV28 and J usage is TRBJ2-7, with 8 bases that match TRBD1. V lost 7 bases to trimming and J lost 5 bases; unmatched junction nucleotides: 7. Germline V gene data show CDR1 as MDHEN and CDR2 as SYDVKM. There are 13 residues in the CDR3. CDR3 amino acids: CASTGGLRDEQYF. DNA for the CDR3: TGTGCCAGCACAGGGGGCTTGAGGGACGAGCAGTACTTC. Complete variable domain (other parts from reference TRBV28 and TRBJ2-7): DVKVTQSSRYLVKRTGEKVFLECVQDMDHENMFWYRQDPGLGLRLIYFSYDVKMKEKGDIPEGYSVSREKKERFSLILESASTNQTSMYLCASTGGLRDEQYFGPGTRLTVT.

The gene calls are TRBV20-1 and TRBJ2-7; 7 bases are a match to TRBD1. Trimming cost V 5 bases and J 3 bases; bases outside gene matches: 4. The V gene's germline CDR1 is DFQATT and CDR2 SNEGSKA (reference sequence). The CDR3 consists of 12 residues. CDR3 nucleotides: TGCAGTGCTGGACAGGCCAACTACGAGCAGTACTTC. As protein: CSAGQANYEQYF.

The V call is TRBV7-3, the J call TRBJ2-2; maybe TRBD1 (5 bases). Germline values: CDR1 SGHTA, CDR2 FQGTGA. The CDR3 covers 17 residues. V lost 5 bases and J 4 bases, leaving 20 bases between the germline ends. CDR3 loop: CASSPGAVGSLTGELFF. DNA of the CDR3: TGTGCCAGCAGCCCTGGGGCGGTGGGCAGCCTCACCGGGGAGCTGTTTTTT.